This is a list of T cell receptor beta chains from one sample in a study of radiotherapy plus CTLA-4 blockade in lung cancer. Measured with immunoSEQ multiplex PCR; TCRdb has only the in-frame clones, and not every one. The sample holds more than 100,000 clones, 85% to 90% seen once. The sequencing here drew on peripheral blood, taken from a patient treated with radiotherapy plus ipilimumab. The receptors originated from a human donor with non-small cell lung cancer that progressed on radiotherapy plus ipilimumab. CDR3s include the opening cysteine and the closing phenylalanine or tryptophan. Fields, in order: D gene, clone size, V gene, J gene, CDR3 protein, CDR3 DNA. The D gene is left open where the match is weak. Not all rows give a size; the values are once, few, many and, for expanded clones, a class.

.	once	TRBV27	TRBJ1-4	CASSRSDRPNEKLFF	TGTGCCAGCAGCCGAAGTGACAGGCCAAATGAAAAACTGTTTTTT
.	few	TRBV5-8	TRBJ2-7	CASSLAGVSYEQYF	TGTGCCAGCAGCTTGGCCGGGGTTTCCTACGAGCAGTACTTC
.	.	TRBV4-1	TRBJ2-7	CASSQEYLMTYEQYF	TGCGCCAGCAGCCAAGAGTATCTAATGACCTACGAGCAGTACTTC
.	.	TRBV12-5	TRBJ1-4	CASGLGSSGSNEKLFF	TGTGCTAGTGGTTTGGGGTCATCGGGCTCTAATGAAAAACTGTTTTTT
TRBD2	.	TRBV5-1	TRBJ2-3	CASSIWTTSGRTTPDTQYF	TGCGCCAGCAGTATCTGGACGACTAGCGGGAGGACTACCCCAGATACGCAGTATTTT
.	once	TRBV5-1	TRBJ2-7	CASSRLSNTYEQYF	TGCGCCAGCAGCCGTCTCTCTAACACCTACGAGCAGTACTTC
TRBD1	few	TRBV6-6	TRBJ1-5	CASRGTGLTQPQHF	TGTGCCAGCAGGGGGACAGGGCTGACTCAGCCCCAGCATTTT
.	.	TRBV29-1	TRBJ1-1	CSVDRTENTEAFF	TGCAGCGTCGATAGGACTGAGAACACTGAAGCTTTCTTT
.	.	TRBV27	TRBJ2-3	CASRTRQASTDTQYF	TGTGCCAGCAGGACCCGACAGGCTAGCACAGATACGCAGTATTTT
.	once	TRBV6-1	TRBJ1-1	CASSSPPNTEAFF	TGTGCCAGCAGTTCACCGCCGAACACTGAAGCTTTCTTT
TRBD2	.	TRBV5-6	TRBJ2-2	CASSLVREGTTGELFF	TGTGCCAGCAGCTTGGTGCGGGAGGGCACCACCGGGGAGCTGTTTTTT
TRBD2	.	TRBV27	TRBJ2-1	CASSSLFGRSYNEQFF	TGTGCCAGCAGTTCTCTATTCGGGAGGTCCTACAATGAGCAGTTCTTC
TRBD1	once	TRBV6-6	TRBJ1-5	CASSSGQGGQPQHF	TGTGCCAGCAGTTCTGGACAGGGGGGACAGCCCCAGCATTTT
.	.	TRBV19	TRBJ2-3	CASSIGALGTDTQYF	TGTGCCAGTAGTATAGGTGCGTTGGGGACAGATACGCAGTATTTT
TRBD2	.	TRBV2	TRBJ2-1	CASSEGLAGGDEQFF	TGTGCCAGCAGTGAAGGACTAGCGGGGGGGGATGAGCAGTTCTTC
.	.	TRBV19	TRBJ1-1	CASSISTGTEAFF	TGTGCCAGTAGTATCTCGACTGGCACTGAAGCTTTCTTT
.	.	TRBV10-3	TRBJ2-7	CAISDPYEQYF	TGTGCCATCAGTGATCCCTACGAGCAGTACTTC
.	.	TRBV4-1	TRBJ1-1	CASSQEGALNTEAFF	TGCGCCAGCAGCCAAGAGGGGGCGTTGAACACTGAAGCTTTCTTT
TRBD2	.	TRBV19	TRBJ2-1	CATTLDRGEEREGRSVKVF	TGTGCCACTACACTCGACAGGGGAGAAGAGCGGGAGGGCCGTTCGGTAAAGGTCTTC
.	.	TRBV28	TRBJ1-2	CATEGQGKSYTF	TGTGCCACCGAGGGCCAGGGGAAGAGCTACACCTTC